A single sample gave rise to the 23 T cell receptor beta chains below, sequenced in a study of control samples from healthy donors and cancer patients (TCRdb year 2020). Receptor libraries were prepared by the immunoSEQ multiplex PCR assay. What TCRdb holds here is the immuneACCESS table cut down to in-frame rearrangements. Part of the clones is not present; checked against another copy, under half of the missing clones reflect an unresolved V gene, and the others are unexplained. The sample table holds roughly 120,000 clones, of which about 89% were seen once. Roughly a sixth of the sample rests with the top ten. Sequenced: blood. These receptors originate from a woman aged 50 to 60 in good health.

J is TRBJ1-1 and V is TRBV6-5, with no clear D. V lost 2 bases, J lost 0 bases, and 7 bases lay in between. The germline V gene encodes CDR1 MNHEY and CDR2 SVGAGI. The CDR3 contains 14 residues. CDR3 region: CASSYPTVNTEAFF. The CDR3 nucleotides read TGTGCCAGCAGTTACCCAACGGTGAACACTGAAGCTTTCTTT.

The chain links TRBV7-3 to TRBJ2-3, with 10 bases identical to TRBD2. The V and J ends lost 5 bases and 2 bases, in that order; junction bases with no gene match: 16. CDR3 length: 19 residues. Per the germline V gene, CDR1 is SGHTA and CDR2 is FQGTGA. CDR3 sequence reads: CASSPKPRQREGSTDTQYF. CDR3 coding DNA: TGTGCCAGCAGCCCCAAGCCCCGGCAGCGGGAGGGCTCCACAGATACGCAGTATTTT.

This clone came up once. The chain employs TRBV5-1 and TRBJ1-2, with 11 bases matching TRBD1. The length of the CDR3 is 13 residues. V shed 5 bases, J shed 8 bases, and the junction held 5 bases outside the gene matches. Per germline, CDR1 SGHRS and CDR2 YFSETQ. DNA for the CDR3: TGCGCCAGCAGGGGACAGGGGGTTGAAGGCTACACCTTC. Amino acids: CASRGQGVEGYTF.

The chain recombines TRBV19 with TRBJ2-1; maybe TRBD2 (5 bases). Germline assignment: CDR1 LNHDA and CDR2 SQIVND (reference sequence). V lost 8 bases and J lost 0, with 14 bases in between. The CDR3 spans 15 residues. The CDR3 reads CASDGVGSSYNEQFF. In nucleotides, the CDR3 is TGTGCCAGTGACGGGGTGGGGAGCTCCTACAATGAGCAGTTCTTC.

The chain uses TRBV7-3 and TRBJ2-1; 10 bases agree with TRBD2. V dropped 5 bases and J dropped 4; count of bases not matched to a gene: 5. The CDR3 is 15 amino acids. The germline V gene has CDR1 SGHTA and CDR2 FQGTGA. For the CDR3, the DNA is TGTGCCAGCAGCGCCGCTAGCGGGAGTTACAATGAGCAGTTCTTC. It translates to CASSAASGSYNEQFF. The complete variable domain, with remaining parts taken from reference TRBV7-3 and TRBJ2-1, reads GAGVSQTPSNKVTEKGKYVELRCDPISGHTALYWYRQSLGQGPEFLIYFQGTGAADDSGLPNDRFFAVRPEGSVSTLKIQRTERGDSAVYLCASSAASGSYNEQFFGPGTRLTVL.

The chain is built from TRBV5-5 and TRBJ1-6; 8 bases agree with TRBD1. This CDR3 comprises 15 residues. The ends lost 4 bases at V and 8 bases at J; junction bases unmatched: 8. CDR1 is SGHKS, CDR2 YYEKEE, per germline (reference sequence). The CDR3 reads CASSTQQGEYSPLHF. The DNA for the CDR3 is TGTGCCAGCAGCACACAACAGGGGGAGTATTCACCCCTCCACTTT.

CDR3 sequence (DNA): TGTGCCAGCAGCCGGGGTGGCGGGGGCGCGGAGCCCCAGCATTTT. It is translated as CASSRGGGGAEPQHF. The chain couples TRBV13 to TRBJ1-5, with a possible D match to TRBD1 (6 bases). Germline V lookup: CDR1 PRHDT, CDR2 FYEKMQ (reference sequence). This CDR3 region has 15 residues. Between the trimmed V and J ends, which lost 5 bases and 8 bases, there was a span of 19 bases.

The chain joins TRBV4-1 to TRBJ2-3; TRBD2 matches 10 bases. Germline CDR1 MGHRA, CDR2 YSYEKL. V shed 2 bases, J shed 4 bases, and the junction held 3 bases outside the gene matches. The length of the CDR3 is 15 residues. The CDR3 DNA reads TGCGCCAGCAGCCAACTAGCGGGGGATCCAGATACGCAGTATTTT. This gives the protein CASSQLAGDPDTQYF.

Here the CDR3 DNA reads TGTGCCAGCAGCCTAAAGGCCCGGGACCGGGGGGGATATGGCTACACCTTC. Its protein product is CASSLKARDRGGYGYTF. The chain joins TRBV7-8 to TRBJ1-2; D is perhaps TRBD1 (5 bases). The germline gives CDR1 SGHVS, CDR2 FQNEAQ. V was clipped by 5 bases and J by 5 bases, with 24 bases between them. The CDR3 runs to 17 residues.

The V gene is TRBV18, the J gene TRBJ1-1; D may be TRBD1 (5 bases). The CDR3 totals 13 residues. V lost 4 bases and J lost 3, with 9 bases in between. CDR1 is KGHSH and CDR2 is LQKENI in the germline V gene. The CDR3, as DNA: TGTGCCAGCTCACTCAGGGTGGACACTGAAGCTTTCTTT. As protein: CASSLRVDTEAFF.

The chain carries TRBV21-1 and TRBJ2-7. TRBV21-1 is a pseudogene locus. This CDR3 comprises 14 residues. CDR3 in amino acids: CASSKLLPACEQYV. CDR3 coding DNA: TGTGCCAGCAGCAAACTTCTGCCGGCGTGCGAGCAGTACGTC.

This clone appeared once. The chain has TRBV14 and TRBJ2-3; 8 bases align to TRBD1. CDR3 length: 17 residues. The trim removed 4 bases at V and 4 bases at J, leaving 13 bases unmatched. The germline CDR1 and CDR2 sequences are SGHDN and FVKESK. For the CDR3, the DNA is TGTGCCAGCAGCCTACCTAGGGGCAGGGGGCTATCAGATACGCAGTATTTT. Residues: CASSLPRGRGLSDTQYF. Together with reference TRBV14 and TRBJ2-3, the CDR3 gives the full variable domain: EAGVTQFPSHSVIEKGQTVTLRCDPISGHDNLYWYRRVMGKEIKFLLHFVKESKQDESGMPNNRFLAERTGGTYSTLKVQPAELEDSGVYFCASSLPRGRGLSDTQYFGPGTRLTVL.

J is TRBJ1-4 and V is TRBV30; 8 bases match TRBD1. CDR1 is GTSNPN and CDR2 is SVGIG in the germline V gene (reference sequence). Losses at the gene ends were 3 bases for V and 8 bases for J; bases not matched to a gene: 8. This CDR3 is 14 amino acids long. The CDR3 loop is CAWSPGQAGEKLFF. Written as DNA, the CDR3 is TGTGCCTGGAGCCCGGGACAGGCGGGCGAAAAACTGTTTTTT.

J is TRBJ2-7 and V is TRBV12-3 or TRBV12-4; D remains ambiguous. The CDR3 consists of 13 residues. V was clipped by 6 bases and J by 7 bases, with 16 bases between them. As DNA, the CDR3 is TGTGCCAGCAGCCTAAGTGGGGTGGGGGAGCAGTACTTC. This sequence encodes CASSLSGVGEQYF.

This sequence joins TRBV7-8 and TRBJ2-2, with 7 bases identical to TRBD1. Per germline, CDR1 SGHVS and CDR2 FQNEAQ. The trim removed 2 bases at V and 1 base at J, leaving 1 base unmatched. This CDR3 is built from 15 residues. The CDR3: CASSLRQGNTGELFF. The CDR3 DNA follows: TGTGCCAGCAGCTTAAGACAGGGGAACACCGGGGAGCTGTTTTTT.

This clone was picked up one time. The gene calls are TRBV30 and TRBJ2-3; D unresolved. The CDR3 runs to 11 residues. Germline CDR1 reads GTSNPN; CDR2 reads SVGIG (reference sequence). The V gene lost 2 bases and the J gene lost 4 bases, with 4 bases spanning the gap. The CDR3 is CAWSKSDTQYF. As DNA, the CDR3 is TGTGCCTGGAGTAAATCAGATACGCAGTATTTT.

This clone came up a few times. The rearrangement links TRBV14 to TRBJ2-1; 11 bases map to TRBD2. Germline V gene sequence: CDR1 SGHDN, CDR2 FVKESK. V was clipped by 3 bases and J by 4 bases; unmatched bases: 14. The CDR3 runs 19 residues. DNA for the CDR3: TGTGCCAGCAGCCAGGCAGGGTTGGGACTAGCGGATAATTACAATGAGCAGTTCTTC. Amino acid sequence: CASSQAGLGLADNYNEQFF.

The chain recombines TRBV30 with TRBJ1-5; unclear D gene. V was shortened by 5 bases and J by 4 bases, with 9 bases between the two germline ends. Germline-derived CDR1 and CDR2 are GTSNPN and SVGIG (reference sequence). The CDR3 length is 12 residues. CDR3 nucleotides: TGTGCCTGGGGGCAGGAGAATCAGCCCCAGCATTTT. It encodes CAWGQENQPQHF.

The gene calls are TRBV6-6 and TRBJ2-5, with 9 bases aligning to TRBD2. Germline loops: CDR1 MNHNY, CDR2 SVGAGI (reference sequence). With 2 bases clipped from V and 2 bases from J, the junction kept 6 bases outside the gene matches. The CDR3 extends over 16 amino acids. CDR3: CASSYRVAGAQETQYF. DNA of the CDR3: TGTGCCAGCAGTTACCGGGTAGCGGGAGCACAAGAGACCCAGTACTTC.

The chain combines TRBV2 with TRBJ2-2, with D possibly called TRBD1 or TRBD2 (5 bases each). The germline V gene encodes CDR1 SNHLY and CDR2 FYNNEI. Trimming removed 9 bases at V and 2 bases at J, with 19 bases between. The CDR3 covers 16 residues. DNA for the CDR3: TGTGCCAGTCTGGGGGAGATGACAGTTAACACCGGGGAGCTGTTTTTT. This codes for CASLGEMTVNTGELFF.

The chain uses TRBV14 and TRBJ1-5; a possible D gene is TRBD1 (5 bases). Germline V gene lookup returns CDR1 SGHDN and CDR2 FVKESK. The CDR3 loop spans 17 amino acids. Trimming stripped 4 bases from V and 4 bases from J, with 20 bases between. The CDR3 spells CASSLGPEEKGNQPQHF. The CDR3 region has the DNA TGTGCCAGCAGCCTCGGGCCTGAGGAGAAGGGGAATCAGCCCCAGCATTTT.

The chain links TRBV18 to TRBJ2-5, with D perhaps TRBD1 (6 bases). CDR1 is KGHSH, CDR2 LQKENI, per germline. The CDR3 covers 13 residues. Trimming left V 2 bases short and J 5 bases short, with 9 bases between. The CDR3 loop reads CASSPSGAETQYF. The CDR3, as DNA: TGTGCCAGCTCACCATCAGGGGCCGAGACCCAGTACTTC. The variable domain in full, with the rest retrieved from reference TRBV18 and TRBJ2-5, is NAGVMQNPRHLVRRRGQEARLRCSPMKGHSHVYWYRQLPEEGLKFMVYLQKENIIDESGMPKERFSAEFPKEGPSILRIQQVVRGDSAAYFCASSPSGAETQYFGPGTRLLVL.

CDR3 DNA: TGTGCCAGCAGCCCCCCCGGCGCGGGGGGGCGGGGGCCTGAGACCCAGTACTTC. Its translation: CASSPPGAGGRGPETQYF. V is TRBV7-2 and J is TRBJ2-5; 9 nucleotides agree with TRBD2. V gave up 5 bases and J gave up 5 bases; unmatched junction bases: 18. Per the germline V gene, CDR1 is SGHTA and CDR2 is FQGNSA. The CDR3 loop spans 18 amino acids.